The 13 T cell receptor beta chains below all came from one sample that was sequenced in a study of CD8 T cells in Susac syndrome. RNA, at about 0.45 to 1 ug, was reverse transcribed with random hexamers. TCRdb re-derived calls from the immunoSEQ multiplex PCR reads in MiXCR, one entry per CDR3 protein. The sample shows around 130,000 distinct CDR3 sequences, roughly 94% of them seen only once. Sequencing used CD4+ T cells from PBMCs. The receptor source for this set is a human donor with multiple sclerosis.

J is TRBJ2-5 and V is TRBV20-1; D possibly corresponds to TRBD2 (6 bases). The CDR3 spans 13 residues. The ends were cut back, 5 bases at V and 4 bases at J, with 14 bases in the middle. Germline lookup yields CDR1 DFQATT and CDR2 SNEGSKA (reference sequence). CDR3 DNA: TGCAGTGCTCCTTGGGGGGTAGGAGAGACCCAGTACTTC. Its protein is CSAPWGVGETQYF.

The chain's CDR3 is CASSPPQRGVHNEQFF. As DNA, the CDR3 is TGTGCCAGCAGCCCTCCCCAGCGGGGGGTACACAATGAGCAGTTCTTC. The chain employs TRBV12-3 or TRBV12-4 and TRBJ2-1; 9 positions match TRBD2. CDR3 length: 16 residues. V was pared by 6 bases and J by 5 bases, with 11 bases of the junction left unmatched.

CDR3 bases: TGTGCCAGCAGTTTATCGGATCAGCCCCAGCATTTT. It translates to CASSLSDQPQHF. The V and J genes are TRBV27 and TRBJ1-5; D call uncertain. CDR3 length equals 12 residues. Deletions cut 0 bases from V and 5 bases from J, with 2 bases between. The germline V gene has CDR1 MNHEY and CDR2 SMNVEV (reference sequence).

The V gene is TRBV9, the J gene TRBJ2-2; no definite D call. The germline CDR1 and CDR2 sequences are SGDLS and YYNGEE. The CDR3 contains 13 residues. Trimming pared 6 bases from V and 2 bases from J, leaving 8 bases between. CDR3 sequence reads: CASTPTNTGELFF. In nucleotides, the CDR3 is TGTGCCAGCACGCCAACTAACACCGGGGAGCTGTTTTTT.

The chain carries TRBV20-1 and TRBJ2-7, with 9 positions matching TRBD2. With V trimmed by 5 bases and J by 3 bases, 11 bases remained unmatched. The CDR3 length is 15 residues. Germline CDR1 DFQATT, CDR2 SNEGSKA (reference sequence). The CDR3 is CSALGLAGTGYEQYF. Written as DNA, the CDR3 is TGCAGTGCTCTAGGGCTAGCGGGGACGGGCTACGAGCAGTACTTC.

This chain links TRBV5-1 with TRBJ1-1; D possibly corresponds to TRBD1 (6 bases). The CDR3 has 20 residues. In germline, CDR1 is SGHRS, CDR2 YFSETQ. Trimming took off 2 bases at V and 1 base at J, with 27 bases between the two ends. The CDR3 DNA reads as TGCGCCAGCAGCTTCCCAGTATCTACACACACAGGGTTCGGGAACACTGAAGCTTTCTTT. Its translation: CASSFPVSTHTGFGNTEAFF.

The chain recombines TRBV6-5 with TRBJ1-4, with 9 nucleotides matching TRBD1. V dropped 6 bases and J dropped 6; count of bases not matched to a gene: 5. The CDR3 totals 14 residues. In germline, CDR1 is MNHEY, CDR2 SVGAGI. The CDR3, as DNA: TGTGCCAGCAGGACCAGACAGGGGGATGAAAAACTGTTTTTT. This translates into CASRTRQGDEKLFF.

This chain joins TRBV30 and TRBJ2-1, with D possibly TRBD2 on 6 matching bases. Trimming stripped 4 bases from V and 0 bases from J, with 10 bases between. The germline CDR1 and CDR2 sequences are GTSNPN and SVGIG (reference sequence). The CDR3 is made up of 14 amino acids. CDR3: CAWILGSSYNEQFF. CDR3 bases: TGTGCCTGGATACTCGGGAGCTCCTACAATGAGCAGTTCTTC. Full variable domain (missing parts from reference TRBV30 and TRBJ2-1): SQTIHQWPATLVQPVGSPLSLECTVEGTSNPNLYWYRQAAGRGLQLLFYSVGIGQISSEVPQNLSASRPQDRQFILSSKKLLLSDSGFYLCAWILGSSYNEQFFGPGTRLTVL.

CDR3 DNA sequence: TGTGCCAGCAGTTACGCCAGGGGAGCTAACTATGGCTACACCTTC. The encoded protein is CASSYARGANYGYTF. The genes are TRBV6-5 and TRBJ1-2; D is perhaps TRBD1 (6 bases). The CDR3 is made up of 15 amino acids. Trimming removed 2 bases at V and 0 bases at J, with 10 bases between. Germline V gene data show CDR1 as MNHEY and CDR2 as SVGAGI.

The V gene is TRBV10-3, the J gene TRBJ1-6; D is ambiguous. The CDR3 consists of 13 residues. Germline CDR1 is ENHRY and CDR2 is SYGVKD. V dropped 6 bases and J dropped 0 bases, with 3 bases sitting between them. As DNA, the CDR3 is TGTGCCATCAGGAGCTCCTATAATTCACCCCTCCACTTT. It codes for CAIRSSYNSPLHF.

The genes are TRBV18 and TRBJ1-5; 8 nucleotides align to TRBD1. J gave up 8 bases and V 3 bases, and 3 bases lay outside the gene matches. This CDR3 contains 13 residues. Per the germline V gene, CDR1 is KGHSH and CDR2 is LQKENI. CDR3 coding DNA: TGTGCCAGCTCACCGGACAGGGCTGAGCCCCAGCATTTT. It encodes CASSPDRAEPQHF.

V gene TRBV15 combines with J gene TRBJ1-5, with a tentative D call TRBD1 (5 bases). V shed 0 bases and J shed 6 bases, with 12 bases lying between them. Germline CDR1 is LNHNV and CDR2 is YYDKDF (reference sequence). This CDR3 has 15 residues. CDR3 sequence (DNA): TGTGCCACCAGCAGAGAGGGGGGAATGGGTCAGCCCCAGCATTTT. This translates into CATSREGGMGQPQHF. Full variable domain (remainder filled in from reference TRBV15 and TRBJ1-5): DAMVIQNPRYQVTQFGKPVTLSCSQTLNHNVMYWYQQKSSQAPKLLFHYYDKDFNNEADTPDNFQSRRPNTSFCFLDIRSPGLGDTAMYLCATSREGGMGQPQHFGDGTRLSIL.

The chain couples TRBV6-2 or TRBV6-3 to TRBJ2-7, with 7 bases identical to TRBD2. Germline lookup yields CDR1 MNHEY and CDR2 SVGEGT. CDR3 length: 15 residues. Trimming at V came to 4 bases and at J to 0 bases, leaving 6 bases not matched to a gene. CDR3 DNA sequence: TGTGCCAGCAGTTCCTACGGGGGGAGCTCCTACGAGCAGTACTTC. Its protein is CASSSYGGSSYEQYF.